The rows below give T cell receptor beta chains drawn from one sample of a study of blood T cell repertoires in COVID-19. Using immunoSEQ multiplex PCR, the repertoire was profiled, and TCRdb retains in-frame clones only, with some absent. Of about 120,000 clones listed, roughly nine tenths are singletons. Sequencing was carried out using peripheral blood. The receptors originated from a human donor with active COVID-19. The donor label of this sample is uncertain. Each CDR3 is given with its conserved first and last residue. The D gene is left open where the match is weak. A row's size may be missing; if present it is once, few, many or a size class.

cdr3_nt cdr3_aa j_call clone_size v_call d_call
TGTGCCAGCAGAAAAGACAGGGTACATTCACCCCTCCACTTT CASRKDRVHSPLHF TRBJ1-6 few TRBV6-5 TRBD1
TGTGCCAGCAGTGATCTTTTCGGGGGGCGCACTGAAGCTTTCTTT CASSDLFGGRTEAFF TRBJ1-1 . TRBV2 .
TGTGCCAGCAGTGAAAGCAGGCGGGCTTTGAGGCCCCAGCATTTT CASSESRRALRPQHF TRBJ1-5 . TRBV6-1 .
TGTGCCAGCAGCTCGGTCGTAGGGGGATACAATGAGCAGTTCTTC CASSSVVGGYNEQFF TRBJ2-1 . TRBV5-4 .
TGCAGTGCTAGTTACGGGTCAACTAATGAAAAACTGTTTTTT CSASYGSTNEKLFF TRBJ1-4 . TRBV20-1 .
TGCAGCGTTGCCACAGGGATAGACACTGAAGCTTTCTTT CSVATGIDTEAFF TRBJ1-1 . TRBV29-1 .
TGTGCCAGCAGCGATAGGGGTAGCGGCTACACCTTC CASSDRGSGYTF TRBJ1-2 . TRBV7-9 .
TGTGCCAGCAGTTTATCCCCCGGGACACCCGAGCAGTTCTTC CASSLSPGTPEQFF TRBJ2-1 . TRBV27 .
TGCGCCAGCAGCCGGTCGGGGGGCAACACCGGGGAGCTGTTTTTT CASSRSGGNTGELFF TRBJ2-2 . TRBV5-1 .
TGTGCCAGCAGCCCAGGGACTAGCGGGGGCCTGTCAGAGACCCAGTACTTC CASSPGTSGGLSETQYF TRBJ2-5 few TRBV5-4 TRBD2
TGTGCCAGCAGTCCCGTAAGGGGGCTAGGGTCTGAAGCTTTCTTT CASSPVRGLGSEAFF TRBJ1-1 . TRBV6-2/TRBV6-3 TRBD1
TGTGCCAGCAGCGCTACTAGCGGGGGCGACTCCTACGAGCAGTACTTC CASSATSGGDSYEQYF TRBJ2-7 . TRBV9 TRBD2
TGTGCCAGCACCCCAGGGACTAGTGGCACAGATACGCAGTATTTT CASTPGTSGTDTQYF TRBJ2-3 . TRBV6-5 TRBD2
TGTGCCACCAGTGACAGGACAGGGGGAACGGGGGCCAACGTCCTGACTTTC CATSDRTGGTGANVLTF TRBJ2-6 . TRBV24-1 TRBD1
TGTGCCAGCAGTTTACTCTTCACCGGGGAGCTGTTTTTT CASSLLFTGELFF TRBJ2-2 . TRBV28 .
TGTGCCAGCAGTATACGAACAGGGGGCCCCTACGAGCAGTACTTC CASSIRTGGPYEQYF TRBJ2-7 . TRBV25-1 TRBD1
TGTGCCAGCATCGGGGGACTAGCGGGGACCACAGATACGCAGTATTTT CASIGGLAGTTDTQYF TRBJ2-3 . TRBV7-9 TRBD2
TGTGCCAGCAGCCCCAGGACTAGCGGGGACTCTAGCACAGATACGCAGTATTTT CASSPRTSGDSSTDTQYF TRBJ2-3 . TRBV13 TRBD2
TGTGCCAGTAGTTGGACTCCCGGCGGCAATCAGCCCCAGCATTTT CASSWTPGGNQPQHF TRBJ1-5 once TRBV19 .
TGTGCCAGCAGTCCGGACAGGGTTTACGGCTACACCTTC CASSPDRVYGYTF TRBJ1-2 . TRBV12-3/TRBV12-4 TRBD1
TGTGCCACCAAGTCCATGGCAGGAGGGACCGGGGAGCTGTTTTTT CATKSMAGGTGELFF TRBJ2-2 . TRBV21-1 .
TGTGCCAGCTCACCACGCAGCGGGGGCCCAGAAACACCCAAGGAGTATTTT CASSPRSGGPETPKEYF TRBJ2-3 once TRBV18 TRBD2
TGTGCCAGCAGTTCCCCAGGGGACCAGCCCCAGCATTTT CASSSPGDQPQHF TRBJ1-5 . TRBV12-3/TRBV12-4 .
TGTGCCAGCAGCTCCCTTTCTAGCGGGGGTTACGAGCAGTACTTC CASSSLSSGGYEQYF TRBJ2-7 . TRBV7-2 TRBD2
TGTGCCAGCAGCTTAGCACACAGGGTCGAGTTCACATACAATGAGCAGTTCTTC CASSLAHRVEFTYNEQFF TRBJ2-1 once TRBV7-8 .
TGTGCCAGCAGCCCCGGGGCGGGGGCACTGGGCACTGAAGCTTTCTTT CASSPGAGALGTEAFF TRBJ1-1 . TRBV9 .
TGTGCCAGCAGCGCAGGGAAAAATGAGCAGTTCTTC CASSAGKNEQFF TRBJ2-1 . TRBV7-9 .
TGCGCCAGCAGCTTACCGGGACTAGCGGGTGTGAATGAGCAGTTCTTC CASSLPGLAGVNEQFF TRBJ2-1 . TRBV5-1 TRBD2
TGTGCCAGCAGCGTAGGGGGCAGGACAAATGGCTACACCTTC CASSVGGRTNGYTF TRBJ1-2 . TRBV9 .
TGTGCCAGCAGGACAGGGGGGCCGGGCACCGGGGAGCTGTTTTTT CASRTGGPGTGELFF TRBJ2-2 . TRBV3-1/TRBV3-2 TRBD1
TGTGCCAGCAGTCGACAGGGCGGCTCTGGAAACACCATATATTTT CASSRQGGSGNTIYF TRBJ1-3 . TRBV11-2 TRBD1
TGTGCCAGCAGCCAACGGACAGGCCTGAACACTGAAGCTTTCTTT CASSQRTGLNTEAFF TRBJ1-1 . TRBV4-2 TRBD1
TGCGCCAGCAGCTTGAACCCTTTGGGAGGGTATAGCACAGATACGCAGTATTTT CASSLNPLGGYSTDTQYF TRBJ2-3 . TRBV5-1 TRBD2
TGTGCCAGCAGCTTACAAGCTGGGGCAGCTTTCTTT CASSLQAGAAFF TRBJ1-1 . TRBV14 .
TGTGCCACCACCCGGGACAGGGTAGATCAGCCCCAGCATTTT CATTRDRVDQPQHF TRBJ1-5 . TRBV2 TRBD1
TGTGCCAGCGCGCCCGAGAGGGCGTACGAGCAGTACTTC CASAPERAYEQYF TRBJ2-7 . TRBV12-3/TRBV12-4 .
TGTGCCAGCAGCTTACATTCGACAGGGGTAGGGACCCAGTACTTC CASSLHSTGVGTQYF TRBJ2-5 . TRBV7-2 TRBD1
TGTGCCAGCAACCTAGCGGGGGAACCCGGGGGTGAGCAGTTCTTC CASNLAGEPGGEQFF TRBJ2-1 . TRBV2 TRBD2